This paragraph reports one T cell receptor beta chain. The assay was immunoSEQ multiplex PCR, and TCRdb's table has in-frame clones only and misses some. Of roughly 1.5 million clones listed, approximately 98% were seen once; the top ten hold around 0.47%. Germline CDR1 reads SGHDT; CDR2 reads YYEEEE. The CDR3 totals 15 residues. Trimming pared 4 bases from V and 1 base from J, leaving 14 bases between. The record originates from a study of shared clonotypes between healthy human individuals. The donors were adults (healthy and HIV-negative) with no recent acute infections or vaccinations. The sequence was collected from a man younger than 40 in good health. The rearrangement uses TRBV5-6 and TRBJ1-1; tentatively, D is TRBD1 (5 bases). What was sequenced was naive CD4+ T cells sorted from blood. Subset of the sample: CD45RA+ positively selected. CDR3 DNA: TGTGCCAGCAGCCTTCTACAGGTAACGAACACTGAAGCTTTCTTT. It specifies CASSLLQVTNTEAFF.